These 14 T cell receptor beta chains were all obtained from the same sample, sequenced in a study of cytomegalovirus exposure and HLA in healthy donors. The PCR had 60 Vbeta and 13 Jbeta primers. Clones were sequenced by immunoSEQ multiplex PCR, and TCRdb holds only the in-frame ones, with some missing. The data show 93,000 or so clones, 79% seen once. Sequencing was done on a sample of PBMCs. Source of these receptors: a man aged 50 to 60 in good health and CMV-seropositive.

J is TRBJ2-7 and V is TRBV28; perhaps TRBD1 as D (6 bases). CDR1 and CDR2 (germline): MDHEN, SYDVKM. The CDR3 runs to 12 residues. Deletions cut 5 bases from V and 4 bases from J, with 9 bases between. This CDR3 is CASSATGYEQYF. The CDR3 DNA is TGTGCCAGCAGTGCCACAGGGTACGAGCAGTACTTC.

The chain is built from TRBV7-9 and TRBJ2-5; 14 positions match TRBD2. CDR1 and CDR2 (germline): SEHNR, FQNEAQ (reference sequence). This CDR3 has 17 amino acids. V lost 5 bases, J lost 5 bases, and 10 bases stayed unmatched. CDR3 amino acids: CASSPGTSGSLLETQYF. For the CDR3, the DNA is TGTGCCAGCAGCCCAGGGACTAGCGGGAGCCTACTTGAGACCCAGTACTTC.

This rearrangement joins TRBV18 to TRBJ1-1; D is possibly TRBD1 (5 bases). CDR1 KGHSH and CDR2 LQKENI come from the germline V gene. Trimming shortened V by 4 bases and J by 6 bases, and 9 bases separated the two germline ends. The CDR3 runs 12 residues. CDR3 sequence: CASSLGAAEAFF. The CDR3 nucleotides are TGTGCCAGCTCACTTGGGGCAGCTGAAGCTTTCTTT.

This chain links TRBV19 with TRBJ2-5, with 8 bases lining up with TRBD1. The CDR3 contains 16 residues. Trimming took 5 bases from V and 7 from J; bases not matched to a gene: 15. Germline loops: CDR1 LNHDA, CDR2 SQIVND (reference sequence). CDR3: CASSHHLGQGSGTQYF. The CDR3 bases are TGTGCCAGTAGTCACCACCTCGGACAGGGTTCGGGGACCCAGTACTTC.

V gene TRBV28 combines with J gene TRBJ2-2; D is possibly TRBD2 (6 bases). CDR1 and CDR2 (germline): MDHEN, SYDVKM. Trimming took off 7 bases at V and 7 bases at J, with 13 bases between the two ends. There are 13 residues in the CDR3. The CDR3 here is CASTEWGVGELFF. The CDR3 nucleotides are TGTGCCAGCACCGAGTGGGGGGTCGGGGAGCTGTTTTTT.

This clone was observed a single time. A read error may account for a junction end that differs from germline. The V gene is TRBV13, the J gene TRBJ1-1; 7 positions agree with TRBD1. Germline CDR1 PRHDT, CDR2 FYEKMQ (reference sequence). CDR3 length: 14 amino acids. The CDR3 coding sequence is TGTGCCAGCAGCTTACAGGGGGTCGAGACTGAAACTTTCTTT. Translating it yields CASSLQGVETETFF. The complete variable domain, with remaining parts taken from reference TRBV13 and TRBJ1-1, reads AAGVIQSPRHLIKEKRETATLKCYPIPRHDTVYWYQQGPGQDPQFLISFYEKMQSDKGSIPDRFSAQQFSDYHSELNMSSLELGDSALYFCASSLQGVETETFFGQGTRLTVV.

This chain connects TRBV6-9 to TRBJ2-2; the match to TRBD2 covers 11 bases. Looked up from germline, CDR1 is MNHGY and CDR2 is SVAAGI. The CDR3 sequence is 17 residues long. V lost 5 bases to trimming and J lost 3 bases; unmatched junction nucleotides: 8. This CDR3 is CASSQSLAGEDTGELFF. The CDR3 DNA follows: TGTGCCAGCAGTCAATCACTAGCGGGAGAGGACACCGGGGAGCTGTTTTTT.

This rearrangement joins TRBV6-1 to TRBJ2-7, with D perhaps TRBD2 (6 bases). V dropped 6 bases and J dropped 3 bases, with 12 bases sitting between them. CDR3 length: 13 amino acids. The V gene's germline CDR1 is MNHNS and CDR2 SASEGT. Here the CDR3 DNA reads TGTGCCAGCAGGCGGGACGGTGTCTACGAGCAGTACTTC. Amino acid sequence: CASRRDGVYEQYF.

V gene TRBV25-1 combines with J gene TRBJ1-4, with D tentatively TRBD1 (5 bases). V dropped 5 bases and J dropped 3 bases, with 13 bases sitting between them. There are 15 residues in the CDR3. Germline values: CDR1 MGHDK, CDR2 SYGVNS. The CDR3 nucleotides read TGTGCCAGCAGTCGATTAGCGGGGGCTAATGAAAAACTGTTTTTT. Translation gives CASSRLAGANEKLFF.

This rearrangement joins TRBV9 to TRBJ2-5; D perhaps matches TRBD2 (6 bases). CDR3 length: 15 amino acids. Between the trimmed V and J ends, which lost 2 bases and 4 bases, there was a span of 15 bases. Per germline, CDR1 SGDLS and CDR2 YYNGEE. CDR3 amino acids: CASSVASETPETQYF. CDR3 sequence (DNA): TGTGCCAGCAGCGTGGCTAGCGAAACCCCAGAGACCCAGTACTTC.

V gene TRBV7-3 combines with J gene TRBJ2-2; D is uncertain. The germline V gene has CDR1 SGHTA and CDR2 FQGTGA. The V and J ends lost 1 base and 6 bases respectively, with 6 bases between them. The CDR3 covers 13 residues. The DNA for the CDR3 is TGTGCCAGCAGCTTAATCTCGGCCGGGGAGCTGTTTTTT. Translated, it gives CASSLISAGELFF.

The chain couples TRBV30 to TRBJ2-5; TRBD2 is a possible D gene (5 bases). V was pared by 2 bases and J by 2 bases, with 12 bases between. CDR1 is GTSNPN, CDR2 SVGIG, per germline (reference sequence). The CDR3 is 14 amino acids. The CDR3 sequence: CAWSQKAVQETQYF. The CDR3 region has the DNA TGTGCCTGGAGTCAGAAAGCGGTTCAAGAGACCCAGTACTTC.

The chain joins TRBV4-3 to TRBJ2-4, with 9 bases fitting TRBD2. The CDR3 runs to 15 residues. Germline trimming cut 0 bases from V and 10 bases from J; bases unmatched to any gene: 7. Looked up from germline, CDR1 is LGHNA and CDR2 is YSLEER. This CDR3 reads CASSQDMAGGGIQYF. DNA for the CDR3: TGCGCCAGCAGCCAAGATATGGCGGGAGGGGGGATTCAGTACTTC.

This clone was detected only a few times. The junction and the germline gene differ at one end; a read error may be behind it. The chain joins TRBV9 to TRBJ2-2; 9 nucleotides line up with TRBD2. CDR3 length: 15 residues. Germline V CDR1 and CDR2: SGDLS, YYNGEE. CDR3 region: CASTVAGANTGELFF. The CDR3 bases are TGTGCCAGCACCGTAGCGGGGGCGAACACCGGGGAGCTGTTTTTT.